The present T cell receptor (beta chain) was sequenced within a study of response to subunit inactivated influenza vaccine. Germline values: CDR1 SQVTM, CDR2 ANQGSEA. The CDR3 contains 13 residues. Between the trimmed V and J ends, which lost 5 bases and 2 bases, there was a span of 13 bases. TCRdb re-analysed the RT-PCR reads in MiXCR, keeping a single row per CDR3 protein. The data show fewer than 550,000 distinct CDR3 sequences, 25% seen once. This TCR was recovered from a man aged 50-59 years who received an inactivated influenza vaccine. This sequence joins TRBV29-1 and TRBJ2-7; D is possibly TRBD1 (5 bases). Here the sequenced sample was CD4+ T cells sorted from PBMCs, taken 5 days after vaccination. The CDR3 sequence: CSVRGQLTYEQYF. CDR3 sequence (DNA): TGCAGCGTTAGGGGCCAACTAACCTACGAGCAGTACTTC.